Below, one T cell receptor (beta chain) is given with its context. The source of the sample is a study of blood T cell repertoires in COVID-19. Germline V gene lookup returns CDR1 KGHDR and CDR2 SFDVKD. Trimming pared 5 bases from V and 5 bases from J, leaving 11 bases between. The CDR3 has 14 amino acids. Clinical history reported by participants formed the basis on which cohorts were assigned. Source study methods: Counts of nucleated cells, estimated from reference gene primer amplification, were obtained. Some clones are missing from TCRdb's copy, which holds only in-frame ones; the method was immunoSEQ multiplex PCR. V and J calls and clone size follow that table, whereas D and trimming were derived from the DNA. Of about 250,000 clones listed, approximately 80% are singletons.

The TCR comes from a man between 35 and 55 years old who had been exposed to COVID-19. Sequenced material: PBMCs or T cells enriched from blood (not recorded which). The chain carries TRBV24-1 and TRBJ2-2; TRBD1 might be the D (5 bases). The CDR3 sequence: CATSARGITGELFF. As DNA, the CDR3 is TGTGCCACCAGTGCAAGGGGAATAACCGGGGAGCTGTTTTTT.